The 3 T cell receptor beta chains reported below all come from one sample, sequenced in a study of cytomegalovirus exposure and HLA in healthy donors. Primers: 60 Vbeta forward and 13 Jbeta reverse. Data came from immunoSEQ multiplex PCR; TCRdb stores just in-frame clones and leaves some out. The sample shows 150,000 to 200,000 clones, about three quarters of them seen only once. The material sequenced was PBMCs. Receptors originate from a woman aged 40 to 50 in good health and CMV-seropositive.

This clone was seen more than once but under ten times. This chain links TRBV6-5 with TRBJ2-1; D is unresolved. This CDR3 spans 13 amino acids. Trimming removed 4 bases from V and 3 bases from J, with 7 bases in between. Germline V lookup: CDR1 MNHEY, CDR2 SVGAGI. The chain's CDR3 is CASSLSSYNEQFF. CDR3 DNA sequence: TGTGCCAGCAGTTTGTCTAGCTACAATGAGCAGTTCTTC.

The chain employs TRBV7-9 and TRBJ2-1; 8 bases are a match to TRBD2. CDR1 is SEHNR and CDR2 is FQNEAQ in the germline V gene (reference sequence). J lost 7 bases, V lost 5 bases, and 16 bases had no gene match. This CDR3 spans 17 amino acids. The CDR3 DNA reads as TGTGCCAGCAGCGCCCACGGGGGGGGCTCCTCCGTAAATGAGCAGTTCTTC. Translation gives CASSAHGGGSSVNEQFF. Supplemented by reference TRBV7-9 and TRBJ2-1, the full variable domain reads DTGVSQNPRHKITKRGQNVTFRCDPISEHNRLYWYRQTLGQGPEFLTYFQNEAQLEKSRLLSDRFSAERPKGSFSTLEIQRTEQGDSAMYLCASSAHGGGSSVNEQFFGPGTRLTVL.

This rearrangement joins TRBV19 to TRBJ2-1; TRBD1 agrees at 7 bases. This CDR3 has 14 residues. CDR1 is LNHDA, CDR2 SQIVND, per germline (reference sequence). With V trimmed by 4 bases and J by 6 bases, 6 bases remained unmatched. CDR3 sequence reads: CASSTRDSGNEQFF. CDR3 sequence (DNA): TGTGCCAGTAGTACCCGGGACAGCGGCAATGAGCAGTTCTTC. Together with reference TRBV19 and TRBJ2-1, the CDR3 gives the full variable domain: DGGITQSPKYLFRKEGQNVTLSCEQNLNHDAMYWYRQDPGQGLRLIYYSQIVNDFQKGDIAEGYSVSREKKESFPLTVTSAQKNPTAFYLCASSTRDSGNEQFFGPGTRLTVL.